The present T cell receptor beta chain was sequenced within a study of T cells after yellow fever vaccination. MiXCR was run by TCRdb on the 5' RACE reads, yielding one entry per CDR3 protein. The sample includes about 510,000 distinct CDR3 sequences, around a fifth seen only once; the top ten take around 16%. General observations from the study: Bulk-population clonotypes that are abundant could appear as contaminants in FACS-sorted repertoires. Reappearance after the booster was seen for most primary-vaccination clones, at 95% to 97% CD4 and around 90% CD8.

There are 13 residues in the CDR3. Germline V CDR1 and CDR2: SGHRS, YFSETQ. Trimming took 0 bases from V and 4 from J, leaving 6 bases between them. Points on this clonotype: The antigen is unknown.

The receptor was isolated from a man between 18 and 29 years old who received the YFV17D yellow fever vaccine. The rearrangement uses TRBV5-1 and TRBJ2-3, with D unresolved. Sequenced here: PBMCs, sampled about 20 days after the first yellow fever vaccination. The CDR3 protein is CASSLDHADTQYF. CDR3 in DNA: TGCGCCAGCAGCTTGGATCATGCAGATACGCAGTATTTT.